This T cell receptor beta chain was found in a study of blood T cells in healthy people across ages. With a J-beta primer mix and a sample-barcoded 5' primer, a second PCR ran about 7 to 12 cycles. Researchers report that each sample yielded at least 3 million CDR3-containing paired-end reads. TCRdb re-called the 5' RACE reads through MiXCR, storing one row per CDR3 protein. This table holds approximately 1.5 million distinct CDR3 sequences, roughly 43% found once. This sequence was found in a young woman in good health. The specimen sequenced was blood.

CDR3 amino acids: CASSPEVGRSAFF. The CDR3, as DNA: TGTGCCAGCAGCCCAGAAGTCGGCCGTTCAGCTTTCTTT. The chain couples TRBV7-2 to TRBJ1-1, with D hard to call. V lost 5 bases to trimming and J lost 10 bases, with 17 bases between them. This CDR3 contains 13 residues. Germline V CDR1 and CDR2: SGHTA, FQGNSA.